The clone carrying this TCR beta chain has just one count. The data originate from a study of OX40 agonist ivuxolimab in advanced cancers. Study-wide background: One patient with hepatocellular carcinoma and two with cutaneous melanoma, three in all, had partial responses.

This CDR3 is built from 13 residues. V lost 3 bases to trimming and J lost 5 bases, with 14 bases between them. Germline V gene data show CDR1 as GTSNPN and CDR2 as SVGIG (reference sequence). The assay was immunoSEQ multiplex PCR, and TCRdb's table has in-frame clones only and misses some. Seen here are about 78,000 clones, 92% observed once, and the top ten hold 2.5% to 3.5%. This specimen was CD4+ or CD8+ T cells sorted from blood, taken in a trial of the OX40 agonist ivuxolimab. The TCR sequence derives from an adult with an advanced solid tumor such as melanoma, head and neck, liver or kidney cancer. This sequence joins TRBV30 and TRBJ2-7; possibly TRBD2 for D (5 bases). CDR3 amino acids: CAWRSTGTHEQYF. As DNA, the CDR3 is TGTGCCTGGAGGTCGACGGGAACCCACGAGCAGTACTTC.